Described below is a single T cell receptor beta chain sequence and its context. The antigen is undetermined. The data were taken from a study of PD-1 blockade in classical Hodgkin lymphoma. Study results and caveats: At baseline, newly diagnosed patients reportedly showed less TCR diversity than healthy donors. Reasons behind the repertoire differences stay unclear, perhaps disease activity or earlier therapy.

Time point of the sample: newly diagnosed, previously untreated cHL patient sample. Newly diagnosed, untreated classical Hodgkin lymphoma PBMCs provided comparison. V lost 0 bases to trimming and J lost 8 bases; unmatched junction nucleotides: 5. Looked up from germline, CDR1 is LGHNA and CDR2 is YNFKEQ. The CDR3 is made up of 15 amino acids. Sequencing used immunoSEQ multiplex PCR; TCRdb keeps in-frame clones, though not all of them. This table holds around 17,000 clones, about 83% found once. The sequenced sample was peripheral blood mononuclear cells (PBMCs). This receptor was obtained from a human donor with classical Hodgkin lymphoma. The gene calls are TRBV4-2 and TRBJ2-1; 9 bases map to TRBD1. CDR3 sequence reads: CASSQEGGQGYEQFF. The CDR3 DNA is TGTGCCAGCAGCCAAGAGGGTGGACAGGGGTATGAGCAGTTCTTC.